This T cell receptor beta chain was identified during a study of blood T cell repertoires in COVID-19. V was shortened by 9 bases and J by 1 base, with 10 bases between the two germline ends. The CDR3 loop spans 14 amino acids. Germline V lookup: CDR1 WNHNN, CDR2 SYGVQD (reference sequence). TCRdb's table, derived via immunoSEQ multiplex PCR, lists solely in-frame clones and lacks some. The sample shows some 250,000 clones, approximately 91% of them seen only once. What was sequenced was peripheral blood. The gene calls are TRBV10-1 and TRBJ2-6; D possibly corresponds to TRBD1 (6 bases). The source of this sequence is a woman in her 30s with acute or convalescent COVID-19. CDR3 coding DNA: TGCGCCAGACCCCAGGGGTCTGGGGCCAACGTCCTGACTTTC. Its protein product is CARPQGSGANVLTF.